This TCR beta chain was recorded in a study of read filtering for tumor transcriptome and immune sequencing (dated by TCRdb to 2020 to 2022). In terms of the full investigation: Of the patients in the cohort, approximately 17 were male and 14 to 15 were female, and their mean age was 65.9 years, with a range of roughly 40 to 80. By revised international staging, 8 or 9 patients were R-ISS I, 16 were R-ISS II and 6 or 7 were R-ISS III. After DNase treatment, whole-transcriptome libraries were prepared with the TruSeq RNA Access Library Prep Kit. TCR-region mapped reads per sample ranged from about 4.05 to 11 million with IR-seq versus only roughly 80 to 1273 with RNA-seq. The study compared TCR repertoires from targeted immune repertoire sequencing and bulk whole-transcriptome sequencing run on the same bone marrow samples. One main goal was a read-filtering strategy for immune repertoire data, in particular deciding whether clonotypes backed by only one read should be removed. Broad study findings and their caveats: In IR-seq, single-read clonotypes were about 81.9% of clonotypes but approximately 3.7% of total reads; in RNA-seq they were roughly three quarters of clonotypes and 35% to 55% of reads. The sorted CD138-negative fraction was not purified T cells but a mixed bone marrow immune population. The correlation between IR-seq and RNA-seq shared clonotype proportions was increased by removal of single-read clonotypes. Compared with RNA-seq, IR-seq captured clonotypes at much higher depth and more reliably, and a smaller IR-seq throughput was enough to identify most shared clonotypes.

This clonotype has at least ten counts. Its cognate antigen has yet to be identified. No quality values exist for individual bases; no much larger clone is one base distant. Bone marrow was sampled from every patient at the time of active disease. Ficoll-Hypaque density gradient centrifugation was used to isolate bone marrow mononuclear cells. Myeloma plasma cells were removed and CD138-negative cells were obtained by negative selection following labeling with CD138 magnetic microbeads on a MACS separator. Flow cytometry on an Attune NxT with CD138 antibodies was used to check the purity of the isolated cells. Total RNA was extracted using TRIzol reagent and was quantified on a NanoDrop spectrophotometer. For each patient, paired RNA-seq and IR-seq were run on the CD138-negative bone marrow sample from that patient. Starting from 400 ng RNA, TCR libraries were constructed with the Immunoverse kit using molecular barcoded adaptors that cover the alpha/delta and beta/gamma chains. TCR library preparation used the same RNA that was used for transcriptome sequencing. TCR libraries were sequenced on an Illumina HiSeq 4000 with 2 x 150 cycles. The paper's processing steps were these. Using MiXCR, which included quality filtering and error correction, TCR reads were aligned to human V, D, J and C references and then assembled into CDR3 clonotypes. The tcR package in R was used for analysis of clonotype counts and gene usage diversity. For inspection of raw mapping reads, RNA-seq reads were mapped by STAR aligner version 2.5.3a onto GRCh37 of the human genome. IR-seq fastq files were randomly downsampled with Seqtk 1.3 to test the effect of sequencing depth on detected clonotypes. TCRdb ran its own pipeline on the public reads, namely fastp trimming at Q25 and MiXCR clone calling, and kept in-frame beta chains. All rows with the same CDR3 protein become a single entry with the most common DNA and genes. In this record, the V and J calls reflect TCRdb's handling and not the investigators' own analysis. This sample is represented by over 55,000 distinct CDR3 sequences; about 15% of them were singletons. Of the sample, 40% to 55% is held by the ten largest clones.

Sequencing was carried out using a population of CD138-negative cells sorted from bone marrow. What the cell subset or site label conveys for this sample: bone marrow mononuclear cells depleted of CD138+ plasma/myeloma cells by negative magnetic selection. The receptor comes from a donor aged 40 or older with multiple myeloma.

The sequenced DNA: TGTGCCAGCAGCCTCGGACGGGAGACGACCTCGCCCCAGCATTTT. It specifies CASSLGRETTSPQHF. The sequence joins TRBV7-2 to TRBJ1-5; the D gene remains uncertain. V and J are truncated by 5 bases and 9 bases respectively, leaving an intervening sequence of 20 bases. CDR1 and CDR2, looked up from the germline V gene, are SGHTA and FQGNSA. The CDR3, from cysteine to phenylalanine, totals 15 residues. The only DNA kept is the CDR3, 45 bases in frame from the first base.